This T cell receptor beta chain appears in the sequencing data of a study of blood T cells in healthy people across ages. General study points: When set beside aged donors, long-lived donors presented more naive CD4+ cells and higher diversity.

Each of the donors had roughly 10 milliliters of peripheral blood drawn into EDTA-treated Vacutainer tubes. Using a J-beta primer mix together with a sample-barcoded 5' primer, a second PCR was run for roughly 7 to 11 cycles. TCRdb fed the 5' RACE reads into MiXCR, producing one record per CDR3 protein. The sample includes over 950,000 distinct CDR3 sequences, roughly 51% seen only once; the top ten take 20% to 25%. Note on this clonotype: The target antigen is unknown.

This CDR3 has 14 residues. With 7 bases clipped from V and 7 bases from J, the junction kept 9 bases outside the gene matches. CDR1 is MDHEN and CDR2 is SYDVKM in the germline V gene. This TCR was recovered from a woman aged 55-69 years in good health. The sample taken for sequencing was blood. The rearrangement joins TRBV28 to TRBJ1-5; 8 bases are a match to TRBD1. The CDR3 sequence is CASKEQGAEQPQHF. In nucleotides, the CDR3 is TGTGCCAGCAAGGAGCAGGGGGCAGAGCAGCCCCAGCATTTT.